This TCR beta chain emerged from a study of early T cells in non-severe SARS-CoV-2 infection. The CDR3 runs to 14 residues. Germline CDR1 LNHDA, CDR2 SQIVND (reference sequence). After removal of 6 bases from V and 7 bases from J, the junction contained 9 bases not matched to a gene. Unique molecular identifiers tagged individual cDNA molecules. TCRdb reprocessed the 5' RACE reads via MiXCR and lists one record per CDR3 protein. The sample shows 90,000 to 130,000 distinct CDR3 sequences, 9.5% to 13% of them seen only once. In this sample, this clonotype turned up many times. The chain uses TRBV19 and TRBJ1-5; 7 bases line up with TRBD1. This clonotype was obtained from an adult who was a healthcare worker with PCR-confirmed SARS-CoV-2 infection or an uninfected control (not recorded which). Material: whole blood. The CDR3, as DNA: TGTGCCAGTAGGTATAGGGGGCTTGGGCAGCCCCAGCATTTT. It specifies CASRYRGLGQPQHF.